Listed here are 20 T cell receptor beta chains from one sample, sequenced in a study of T cell repertoires in cytomegalovirus infection. Antigens for these TCRs are unknown. TCRdb re-analysed the reads in MiXCR, keeping a single row per CDR3 protein. The repertoire holds some 500,000 distinct CDR3 sequences, with around 40% as singletons. The source was cultured PBMCs, collected from culture after CMV antigen stimulation. Every receptor here comes from a human donor in good health (CMV status not recorded). Some clones in this sample may be carry-over from other donors' samples.

This clonotype was detected only a few times. CDR3 DNA: TGTGCCAGCAGTTTAAGGACAGATAGCAATCAGCCCCAGCATTTT. Encoded protein: CASSLRTDSNQPQHF. The chain combines TRBV12-3 or TRBV12-4 with TRBJ1-5, with D maybe TRBD1 (6 bases). The CDR3 spans 15 residues. Trimming shortened V by 2 bases and J by 0 bases, and 8 bases separated the two germline ends.

This rearrangement joins TRBV6-6 to TRBJ1-1; 7 bases align to TRBD1. CDR3 size: 15 residues. V trimming: 5 bases; J trimming: 3 bases; junction bases outside the gene matches: 9. Germline CDR1 reads MNHNY; CDR2 reads SVGAGI (reference sequence). The CDR3 bases are TGTGCCAGCAGTGGGTCAGGGGGATGGGACACTGAAGCTTTCTTT. It translates to CASSGSGGWDTEAFF.

The chain links TRBV7-8 to TRBJ2-2, with 8 bases identical to TRBD2. The V segment lost 0 bases and the J segment 0 bases; nucleotides outside the gene matches: 3. Germline loops: CDR1 SGHVS, CDR2 FQNEAQ. The CDR3 has 17 amino acids. CDR3: CASSLAPGLANTGELFF. The DNA of the CDR3 is TGTGCCAGCAGCTTAGCCCCGGGACTAGCGAACACCGGGGAGCTGTTTTTT.

This clonotype was counted ten times or more. V gene TRBV7-8 combines with J gene TRBJ1-1; D gene unclear. CDR3 length: 13 residues. Trimming removed 1 base from V and 0 bases from J, with 3 bases in between. Germline V CDR1 and CDR2: SGHVS, FQNEAQ. In DNA, the CDR3 is TGTGCCAGCAGCTTAGACGTGAACACTGAAGCTTTCTTT. Translation gives CASSLDVNTEAFF.

This clonotype was found many times. The rearrangement links TRBV7-2 to TRBJ1-3; 7 nucleotides align to TRBD1. From germline, CDR1 is SGHTA and CDR2 FQGNSA. The CDR3 totals 15 residues. The V gene end was trimmed by 1 base and the J gene end by 4 bases; junction bases not matched to a gene: 4. For the CDR3, the DNA is TGTGCCAGCAGCTTAGTCTCAGGGGGAGGAAACACCATATATTTT. Protein product: CASSLVSGGGNTIYF.

This clonotype was recorded a few times. V gene TRBV7-2 combines with J gene TRBJ2-1, with 8 bases that match TRBD2. With V trimmed by 6 bases and J by 3 bases, 7 bases remained unmatched. This CDR3 spans 15 amino acids. Per the germline V gene, CDR1 is SGHTA and CDR2 is FQGNSA. CDR3 coding DNA: TGTGCCAGCAGACCAGGAGCGGGGGACTACAATGAGCAGTTCTTC. The encoded protein is CASRPGAGDYNEQFF.

This clonotype appeared a few times. The chain joins TRBV4-1 to TRBJ2-2, with TRBD1 as a possible D gene (6 bases). CDR3 length: 14 residues. Germline assignment: CDR1 MGHRA and CDR2 YSYEKL. V gave up 6 bases and J gave up 4 bases, with 12 bases separating them. The CDR3: CASRIQGSTGELFF. CDR3 bases: TGCGCCAGCAGAATACAGGGATCCACCGGGGAGCTGTTTTTT.

The chain employs TRBV11-2 and TRBJ2-1; D possibly corresponds to TRBD2 (5 bases). Germline lookup yields CDR1 SGHAT and CDR2 FQNNGV. CDR3 length: 16 amino acids. The ends were cut back, 5 bases at V and 8 bases at J, with 22 bases in the middle. As DNA, the CDR3 is TGTGCCAGCAGCGAACCGACTACAGAACCTCCCGATGAGCAGTTCTTC. It codes for CASSEPTTEPPDEQFF.

In its sample, this clonotype was seen a few times. The rearrangement links TRBV7-8 to TRBJ1-5, with a weak D call TRBD1 (5 bases). From germline, CDR1 is SGHVS and CDR2 FQNEAQ. V dropped 1 base and J dropped 2 bases, with 18 bases sitting between them. This CDR3 spans 18 amino acids. The CDR3 DNA follows: TGTGCCAGCAGCTTAGGCCTTCGGGGGAGGGGAGGCAATCAGCCCCAGCATTTT. This sequence encodes CASSLGLRGRGGNQPQHF. Using reference TRBV7-8 and TRBJ1-5 for the parts outside the CDR3, the full variable domain is GAGVSQSPRYKVAKRGQDVALRCDPISGHVSLFWYQQALGQGPEFLTYFQNEAQLDKSGLPSDRFFAERPEGSVSTLKIQRTQQEDSAVYLCASSLGLRGRGGNQPQHFGDGTRLSIL.

The V call is TRBV6-2 or TRBV6-3, the J call TRBJ2-1, with D possibly being TRBD2 (6 bases). Germline V gives CDR1 MNHEY, CDR2 SVGEGT. The CDR3 contains 15 residues. V gave up 5 bases and J gave up 6 bases, with 17 bases separating them. The CDR3 DNA sequence: TGTGCCAGCAGTGCGAGACTAGAGAAGGGCAATGAGCAGTTCTTC. Translation gives CASSARLEKGNEQFF.

The J gene is TRBJ1-4, the V gene TRBV7-8; D call uncertain. CDR3 length: 15 residues. Germline loops: CDR1 SGHVS, CDR2 FQNEAQ. The V gene lost 6 bases and the J gene lost 4 bases, with 15 bases spanning the gap. CDR3: CASRSNRGSNEKLFF. CDR3 in DNA: TGTGCCAGCAGGAGTAATCGGGGTAGTAATGAAAAACTGTTTTTT. The variable domain in full, with the rest retrieved from reference TRBV7-8 and TRBJ1-4, is GAGVSQSPRYKVAKRGQDVALRCDPISGHVSLFWYQQALGQGPEFLTYFQNEAQLDKSGLPSDRFFAERPEGSVSTLKIQRTQQEDSAVYLCASRSNRGSNEKLFFGSGTQLSVL.

CDR3 protein: CSATGDYPYNEQFF. The CDR3 DNA reads as TGCAGTGCTACTGGAGACTACCCCTACAATGAGCAGTTCTTC. The V and J genes are TRBV20-1 and TRBJ2-1, with a tentative D call TRBD2 (5 bases). This CDR3 comprises 14 residues. The germline V gene has CDR1 DFQATT and CDR2 SNEGSKA (reference sequence). The V and J ends lost 4 bases and 2 bases respectively, with 12 bases between them.

V and J are TRBV27 and TRBJ1-6; no clear D gene. This CDR3 region has 14 residues. Germline CDR1 and CDR2: MNHEY and SMNVEV (reference sequence). The ends were cut back, 2 bases at V and 10 bases at J, with 12 bases in the middle. The CDR3 nucleotides read TGTGCCAGCAGTTTAGATCCCATATGGTCACCCCTCCACTTT. Translating gives CASSLDPIWSPLHF.

This clonotype was counted between two and nine times. This rearrangement joins TRBV10-3 to TRBJ2-7; maybe TRBD2 (5 bases). Trimming left V 10 bases short and J 2 bases short, with 18 bases between. The germline V gene encodes CDR1 ENHRY and CDR2 SYGVKD. The length of the CDR3 is 14 residues. The CDR3 DNA reads TGTGCCACCCGTGGGAGCGATGGTACCTACGAGCAGTACTTC. This encodes CATRGSDGTYEQYF.

The V and J genes are TRBV12-3 or TRBV12-4 and TRBJ2-5; D remains unclear. The CDR3 spans 15 residues. With 3 bases removed from V and 1 base from J, the gap between germline ends came to 12 bases. This chain's CDR3 is CASSFQDVLQETQYF. Here the CDR3 DNA reads TGTGCCAGCAGTTTCCAGGACGTACTCCAAGAGACCCAGTACTTC.

This clonotype was observed a handful of times. J is TRBJ1-5 and V is TRBV2; the D gene is possibly TRBD1 (5 bases). V lost 6 bases to trimming and J lost 6 bases, with 18 bases between them. The length of the CDR3 is 15 residues. Germline V gives CDR1 SNHLY, CDR2 FYNNEI. CDR3: CASSTDGAGPQPQHF. In DNA form, the CDR3 reads TGTGCCAGCAGCACAGATGGGGCCGGACCTCAGCCCCAGCATTTT. Combining the CDR3 with reference TRBV2 and TRBJ1-5 gives the whole variable domain EPEVTQTPSHQVTQMGQEVILRCVPISNHLYFYWYRQILGQKVEFLVSFYNNEISEKSEIFDDQFSVERPDGSNFTLKIRSTKLEDSAMYFCASSTDGAGPQPQHFGDGTRLSIL.

There are many counts of this clonotype. V is TRBV18 and J is TRBJ2-7; 14 nucleotides agree with TRBD2. The CDR3 contains 15 residues. Germline CDR1 KGHSH, CDR2 LQKENI. Germline trimming cut 0 bases from V and 5 bases from J; bases unmatched to any gene: 0. This chain's CDR3 is CASSPPGLAGDEQYF. The CDR3 DNA is TGTGCCAGCTCACCACCGGGACTAGCGGGGGACGAGCAGTACTTC.

V gene TRBV20-1 combines with J gene TRBJ2-7; D is possibly TRBD1 (6 bases). The CDR3 contains 13 residues. V dropped 3 bases and J dropped 5 bases, with 14 bases sitting between them. Germline V gene sequence: CDR1 DFQATT, CDR2 SNEGSKA (reference sequence). Here the CDR3 DNA reads TGCAGTGCTAGGAGGGGGATAGACGACGAGCAGTACTTC. It yields the protein CSARRGIDDEQYF.

The chain employs TRBV10-3 and TRBJ2-5, with TRBD1 matching over 7 bases. Unmatched junction bases numbered 8, after V lost 4 bases and J lost 0 bases. The germline V gene encodes CDR1 ENHRY and CDR2 SYGVKD. The CDR3 is 16 residues long. The CDR3 DNA reads TGTGCCATCAGTGGGGCGAAGGACAGGCACCAAGAGACCCAGTACTTC. Translating gives CAISGAKDRHQETQYF.

This clonotype occurred a few times. This chain joins TRBV2 and TRBJ2-6; maybe TRBD1 (6 bases). The CDR3 covers 16 residues. Germline-derived CDR1 and CDR2 are SNHLY and FYNNEI. The V end was cut by 5 bases, the J end by 3 bases, with 14 bases between. This CDR3 reads CASSLLQGHGANVLTF. The CDR3 DNA reads as TGTGCCAGCAGTCTTCTACAGGGACATGGGGCCAACGTCCTGACTTTC.